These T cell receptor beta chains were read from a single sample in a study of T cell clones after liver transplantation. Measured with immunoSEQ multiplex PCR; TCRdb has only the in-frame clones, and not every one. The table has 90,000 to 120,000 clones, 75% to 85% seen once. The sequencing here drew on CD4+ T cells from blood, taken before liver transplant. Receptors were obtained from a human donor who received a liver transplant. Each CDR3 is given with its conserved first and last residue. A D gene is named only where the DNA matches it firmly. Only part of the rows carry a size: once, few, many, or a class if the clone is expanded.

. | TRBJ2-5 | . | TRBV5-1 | CASSSPAAGETQYF | TGCGCCAGCAGCTCGCCGGCAGCGGGAGAGACCCAGTACTTC
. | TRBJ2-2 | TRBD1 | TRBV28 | CASSLSGQGSGELFF | TGTGCCAGCAGTTTATCCGGACAGGGGTCCGGGGAGCTGTTTTTT
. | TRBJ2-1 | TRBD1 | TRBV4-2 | CASSQDYRGMVNEQFF | TGTGCCAGCAGCCAAGATTACAGGGGAATGGTCAATGAGCAGTTCTTC
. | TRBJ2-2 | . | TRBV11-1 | CASSLVRGVSTGELFF | TGTGCCAGCAGCTTAGTGAGGGGAGTGTCCACCGGGGAGCTGTTTTTT
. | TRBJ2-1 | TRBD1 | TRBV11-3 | CASSKQGSDNEQFF | TGTGCCAGCAGTAAACAGGGGTCCGACAATGAGCAGTTCTTC
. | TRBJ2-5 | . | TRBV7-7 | CASSSDSLGETQYF | TGTGCCAGCAGCTCAGACTCTCTTGGGGAGACCCAGTACTTC
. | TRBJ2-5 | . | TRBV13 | CASSLRFYQETQYF | TGTGCCAGCAGCTTAAGGTTTTACCAAGAGACCCAGTACTTC
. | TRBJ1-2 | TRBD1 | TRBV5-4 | CASSLVGGGGGYTF | TGTGCCAGCAGCTTGGTAGGGGGCGGAGGTGGCTACACCTTC
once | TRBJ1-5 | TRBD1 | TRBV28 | CASSYRRGQQPQHF | TGTGCCAGCAGTTATCGTAGGGGGCAACAGCCCCAGCATTTT
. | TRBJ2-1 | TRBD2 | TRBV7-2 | CASSSRTSGNSEQFF | TGTGCCAGCAGCTCCAGGACTAGCGGGAACTCTGAGCAGTTCTTC
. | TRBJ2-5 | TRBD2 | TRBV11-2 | CASSPGRGALGETQYF | TGTGCCAGCAGCCCCGGGCGGGGGGCGCTTGGAGAGACCCAGTACTTC
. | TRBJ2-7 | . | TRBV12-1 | CASSRNYEQYF | TGTGCCAGCAGCCGAAACTACGAGCAGTACTTC
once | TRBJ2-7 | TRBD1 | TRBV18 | CASSPIGQGRFEQYF | TGTGCCAGCTCACCGATCGGACAGGGAAGGTTCGAGCAGTACTTC
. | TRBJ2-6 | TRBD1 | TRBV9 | CASSLTGAGANVLTF | TGTGCCAGCAGCTTGACAGGGGCGGGGGCCAACGTCCTGACTTTC
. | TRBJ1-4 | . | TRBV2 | CASSGRGLNEKLFF | TGTGCCAGCTCAGGACGGGGGTTAAATGAAAAACTGTTTTTT
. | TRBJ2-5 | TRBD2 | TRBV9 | CASSVGGRGVQETQYF | TGTGCCAGCAGCGTAGGAGGGCGGGGGGTCCAAGAGACCCAGTACTTC
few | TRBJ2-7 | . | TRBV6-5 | CASRRDNYEQYF | TGTGCCAGCAGGAGGGACAACTACGAGCAGTACTTC
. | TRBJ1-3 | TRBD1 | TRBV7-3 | CASSLGTDSGNTIYF | TGTGCCAGCAGCTTAGGGACAGACTCTGGAAACACCATATATTTT
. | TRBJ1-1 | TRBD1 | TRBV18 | CASSLPDRANTEAFF | TGTGCCAGCTCACTACCAGACAGGGCGAACACTGAAGCTTTCTTT
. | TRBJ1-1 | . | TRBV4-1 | CASSQEEQGRTEAFF | TGCGCCAGCAGCCAAGAAGAACAGGGCAGGACTGAAGCTTTCTTT
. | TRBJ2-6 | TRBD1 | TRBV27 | CASSLGQGMPGANVLTF | TGTGCCAGCAGTTTGGGACAGGGGATGCCCGGGGCCAACGTCCTGACTTTC
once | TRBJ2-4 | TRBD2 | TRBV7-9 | CASSLPGLAGIQYF | TGTGCCAGCAGCTTACCGGGACTAGCGGGAATTCAGTACTTC
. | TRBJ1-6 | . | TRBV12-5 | CASGLTGISSPLHF | TGTGCTAGTGGTTTGACGGGGATCAGTTCACCCCTCCACTTT